What follows describes a single TCR beta chain. The data stem from a study of cytomegalovirus exposure and HLA in healthy donors. CDR3 size: 18 residues. Germline lookup yields CDR1 LGHNA and CDR2 YSLEER. V was clipped by 1 base and J by 0 bases; unmatched bases: 9. With 60 Vbeta and 13 Jbeta primers, the PCR was carried out. Sequenced by immunoSEQ multiplex PCR; TCRdb stores in-frame clones only, minus some. This sample yields roughly 170,000 clones, of which roughly 80% are seen a single time; about 0.7% belongs to the top ten. The material sequenced was PBMCs. The sequence derives from a boy between 5 and 17 years old in good health and CMV-seronegative. The chain is built from TRBV4-3 and TRBJ2-1; 7 positions match TRBD2. The CDR3 coding sequence is TGCGCCAGCAGCCAAGTCGTGGGGGAGGGAAGCTCCTACAATGAGCAGTTCTTC. As protein: CASSQVVGEGSSYNEQFF.